A selection of T cell receptor beta chains follows, all from one sample in a study of T cells after yellow fever vaccination. A single record per CDR3 protein comes from TCRdb applying MiXCR to the 5' RACE reads. This table holds 620,000 or so distinct CDR3 sequences, 9% to 15% found once. This sample comprised PBMCs, obtained on the day of the yellow fever booster vaccination. The receptors derive from a man aged 25 to 40 who received the YFV17D yellow fever vaccine. CDR3s include the opening cysteine and the closing phenylalanine or tryptophan. Each record gives: clone size, J gene, V gene, CDR3 length, D gene, CDR3 DNA, CDR3 protein. D genes are given only for firm matches. Expanded clones get a size class; other rows say once, few or many, or leave the size out.

>NA|TRBJ1-2|TRBV5-1|14|NA
TGCGCCAGCAGCTTACAACAGGGAGACTATGGCTACACCTTC
CASSLQQGDYGYTF
>NA|TRBJ2-7|TRBV3-1|15|NA
TGTGCCAGCAGCCCCGAGTGGAGTAGCTCCTACGAGCAGTACTTC
CASSPEWSSSYEQYF
>few|TRBJ2-3|TRBV10-3|16|NA
TGTGCCATCAGTGAGTCGCTTTGGCGGAACACAGATACGCAGTATTTT
CAISESLWRNTDTQYF
>NA|TRBJ1-2|TRBV25-1|14|NA
TGTGCCAGCAGTGAAGGCACAGGGCCCTATGGCTACACCTTC
CASSEGTGPYGYTF
>few|TRBJ1-3|TRBV5-1|15|NA
TGCGCCAGCAGCTGGGACGGCAACTCTGGAAACACCATATATTTT
CASSWDGNSGNTIYF
>many|TRBJ1-2|TRBV9|13|NA
TGTGCCAGCAGCGGGGGGCTTAACTATGGCTACACCTTC
CASSGGLNYGYTF
>few|TRBJ2-2|TRBV7-9|16|TRBD2
TGTGCCAGCAGTAAAGGAGCGGGAGAACCCCCCGGGGAGCTGTTTTTT
CASSKGAGEPPGELFF
>NA|TRBJ2-1|TRBV6-2/TRBV6-3|17|TRBD2
TGTGCCAGCAGAAACCCTTCAGGGCGGGAGCAGGGCAATGAGCAGTTCTTC
CASRNPSGREQGNEQFF
>NA|TRBJ1-5|TRBV29-1|14|NA
TGCGGCGCGGGGGGGACGGATATCAATCAGCCCCAGCATTTT
CGAGGTDINQPQHF
>NA|TRBJ2-3|TRBV7-2|14|NA
TGTGCCAGCAGCTGGGTAGCCAGCACAGATACGCAGTATTTT
CASSWVASTDTQYF
>NA|TRBJ2-1|TRBV20-1|15|TRBD2
TGCAGTGCTATCGACGGCGGGAGTAAAGGCAATGAGCAGTTCTTC
CSAIDGGSKGNEQFF
>NA|TRBJ2-3|TRBV7-6|16|NA
TGTGCCAGCAGCCTTGACAACAGGGATGGCACAGATACGCAGTATTTT
CASSLDNRDGTDTQYF
>NA|TRBJ2-1|TRBV25-1|12|NA
TGTGCCAGCAGTGTTCAGGTCAATGAGCAGTTCTTC
CASSVQVNEQFF
>NA|TRBJ2-1|TRBV5-1|17|NA
TGCGCCAGCAGCAGTACCCCCCCCGGGAGCTCCTACAATGAGCAGTTCTTC
CASSSTPPGSSYNEQFF
>NA|TRBJ2-7|TRBV5-5|13|NA
TGTGCCAGCAGCTCTCAGATTACCTACGAGCAGTACTTC
CASSSQITYEQYF
>few|TRBJ2-2|TRBV24-1|15|TRBD1
TGTGCCACCAAAGCCGGGACAGGGGACACCGGGGAGCTGTTTTTT
CATKAGTGDTGELFF
>few|TRBJ2-1|TRBV5-1|16|NA
TGCGCCAGCAGCTTCGTGGGGCAAAGCTCCTACAATGAGCAGTTCTTC
CASSFVGQSSYNEQFF
>few|TRBJ1-2|TRBV12-3/TRBV12-4|11|NA
TGTGCCAGCACACCAGGCTATGGCTACACCTTC
CASTPGYGYTF
>NA|TRBJ1-4|TRBV29-1|12|NA
TGCAGCGTTGATGGGTCGGGTGAAAAACTGTTTTTT
CSVDGSGEKLFF
>NA|TRBJ2-2|TRBV19|14|NA
TGTGCCAGCGTTGGACACCCCAACACCGGGGAGCTGTTTTTT
CASVGHPNTGELFF
>few|TRBJ1-1|TRBV18|13|NA
TGTGCCAGCTCACCTTCGGACACCAGAGTTGCTTTCTTT
CASSPSDTRVAFF
>few|TRBJ2-1|TRBV7-9|13|NA
TGTGCCAGCAGTAGCGGGACAGCCAATGAGCAGTTCTTC
CASSSGTANEQFF
>NA|TRBJ1-5|TRBV20-1|14|NA
TGCAGTGCTAGTCCGGGACGGAGCAATCAGCCCCAGCATTTT
CSASPGRSNQPQHF
>NA|TRBJ2-7|TRBV28|15|TRBD1
TGTGCCAGCAGTTCTTTCGGGACAGCAGCCTACGAGCAGTACTTC
CASSSFGTAAYEQYF
>NA|TRBJ1-2|TRBV5-1|13|NA
TGCGCCAGCAGCTTGTACGGAAACTATGGCTACACCTTC
CASSLYGNYGYTF
>many|TRBJ1-4|TRBV7-6|14|NA
TGTGCCAGCAGCTTACATACAACTAATGAAAAACTGTTTTTT
CASSLHTTNEKLFF
>NA|TRBJ2-1|TRBV6-1|17|TRBD2
TGTGCCAGCACCCGACTAGCGGGAGGGCCCCCTTACAATGAGCAGTTCTTC
CASTRLAGGPPYNEQFF
>NA|TRBJ1-5|TRBV20-1|14|TRBD1
TGCAGTGCAATAGGGGGGACAGCATTAGGGCCCCAGCATTTT
CSAIGGTALGPQHF
>many|TRBJ2-7|TRBV12-3/TRBV12-4|15|TRBD1
TGTGCCAGCACGGCGGGGACAGGGAGCTCCTACGAGCAGTACTTC
CASTAGTGSSYEQYF
>NA|TRBJ1-1|TRBV5-1|15|NA
TGCGCCAGCAGCCCCCTGACCACCCGGGACACTGAAGCTTTCTTT
CASSPLTTRDTEAFF
>once|TRBJ2-4|TRBV20-1|12|TRBD1
TGCAGTGCACATCGACAGGGTACCATTCAGTACTTC
CSAHRQGTIQYF
>NA|TRBJ2-3|TRBV7-9|14|TRBD1
TGTGCCAGCAGCGGGGGACAGGGACAGGATACGCAGTATTTT
CASSGGQGQDTQYF
>few|TRBJ1-2|TRBV27|14|TRBD1
TGTGCCAGCAGTTTATATTCGGACAGGAGCGGCTACACCTTC
CASSLYSDRSGYTF
>few|TRBJ2-5|TRBV15|14|NA
TGTGCCACCCGGATAGAGGGAAACCAAGAGACCCAGTACTTC
CATRIEGNQETQYF
>few|TRBJ2-4|TRBV20-1|13|TRBD1
TGCAGTGCTAGTTCAGGGGGCAGGGACATTCAGTACTTC
CSASSGGRDIQYF
>NA|TRBJ2-3|TRBV18|12|TRBD2
TGTGCCAGCTCAACTAGCGGAGATACGCAGTATTTT
CASSTSGDTQYF
>few|TRBJ2-3|TRBV27|15|NA
TGTGCCAGCAGTTTCGAGGGTTTGGACACAGATACGCAGTATTTT
CASSFEGLDTDTQYF
>NA|TRBJ2-1|TRBV7-2|15|TRBD2
TGTGCCAGCAGCTTAATCGGACTAGACAACAATGAGCAGTTCTTC
CASSLIGLDNNEQFF
>few|TRBJ2-7|TRBV14|15|NA
TGTGCCAGCAGCCAAGATTCGGGGGCAGGTACGACGCAGTACTTC
CASSQDSGAGTTQYF
>NA|TRBJ2-1|TRBV7-9|16|NA
TGTGCCAGCAGCTTACACGGAGAGGGGTCCTACAATGAGCAGTTCTTC
CASSLHGEGSYNEQFF
>few|TRBJ2-3|TRBV5-6|13|NA
TGTGCCAGCTTCCTTGGGGGCGCGAATACGCAGTATTTT
CASFLGGANTQYF
>NA|TRBJ2-1|TRBV15|18|TRBD2
TGTGCCACCAGCAGAGATCTTCGGAGCGGGAGTTGGTACAATGAGCAGTTCTTC
CATSRDLRSGSWYNEQFF
>NA|TRBJ1-2|TRBV7-3|14|NA
TGTGCCAGCAGCCACGAGGGGGGAACGGAAGGCTACACCTTC
CASSHEGGTEGYTF
>NA|TRBJ2-7|TRBV11-2|13|NA
TGTGCCAGCAGCTACAGAGGGTTAGGCGAGCAGTACTTC
CASSYRGLGEQYF
>few|TRBJ2-7|TRBV12-3/TRBV12-4|13|NA
TGTGCCAGCAGTTTAGTCCCCCTGGGCCAGCAGTACTTC
CASSLVPLGQQYF
>NA|TRBJ2-1|TRBV20-1|15|NA
TGCAGTGCTAGTTCTGGCGCGAGCTCCTACAATGAGCAGTTCTTC
CSASSGASSYNEQFF
>NA|TRBJ2-3|TRBV7-9|16|NA
TGTGCCAGCAGCTTAGATGGTGCCCGTTTCACAGATACGCAGTATTTT
CASSLDGARFTDTQYF
>few|TRBJ2-7|TRBV3-1|12|NA
TGTGCCAGCAGCGATAACCCCTACGAGCAGTACTTC
CASSDNPYEQYF
>NA|TRBJ2-5|TRBV12-3/TRBV12-4|13|TRBD1
TGTGCCAGCAAAACCGGGACAGGTATAGCCCAGTACTTC
CASKTGTGIAQYF
>many|TRBJ2-6|TRBV12-3/TRBV12-4|13|NA
TGTGCCAGCAGCATCTCTGGGGCCAACGTCCTGACTTTC
CASSISGANVLTF